The 28 T cell receptor beta chains presented below share a single source sample, sequenced in a study of molecular identifiers for immune sequencing clone quantification. Each CDR3 protein gets one entry after TCRdb re-called the PCR reads with MiXCR. The sample carries about 54,000 distinct CDR3 sequences, approximately 25% recorded once. Material: naive CD8+ T cells from blood, with Jurkat cell RNA spiked in. Subset given: FACS-sorted CD8+CD4-CCR7+CD45RA+ naive T cells. These receptors originate from a human donor in good health. Some libraries in this study had Jurkat cell RNA spiked in.

The V call is TRBV7-9, the J call TRBJ2-5; 10 bases match TRBD2. Looked up from germline, CDR1 is SEHNR and CDR2 is FQNEAQ (reference sequence). After removal of 2 bases from V and 1 base from J, the junction contained 7 bases not matched to a gene. This CDR3 contains 17 residues. CDR3 sequence: CASSLTSGAYIQETQYF. DNA for the CDR3: TGTGCCAGCAGCTTAACTAGCGGGGCGTATATCCAAGAGACCCAGTACTTC.

To note about this clonotype: This could be a read error, since a much larger clone is one nucleotide away. The chain combines TRBV2 with TRBJ2-7; tentatively, D is TRBD1 or TRBD2 (5 bases each). The ends were cut back, 6 bases at V and 0 bases at J, with 18 bases in the middle. The CDR3 extends over 16 amino acids. Germline V CDR1 and CDR2: SNHLY, FYNNEI. The CDR3 is CASSVGVHRSSYEQYF. For the CDR3, the DNA is TGTGCCAGCAGCGTCGGGGTGCACAGGTCCTCCTACGAGCAGTACTTC.

This clonotype was observed a few times. This rearrangement joins TRBV27 to TRBJ2-7; a possible D gene is TRBD1 (6 bases). The V end was cut by 0 bases, the J end by 7 bases, with 10 bases between. The CDR3 totals 13 residues. CDR1 MNHEY and CDR2 SMNVEV come from the germline V gene (reference sequence). The CDR3 protein is CASSLSDSREQYF. DNA for the CDR3: TGTGCCAGCAGTTTATCGGACAGCCGGGAGCAGTACTTC.

This clonotype was observed a few times. A much larger clonotype is one base distant, so this may be a read error. The rearrangement links TRBV5-3 to TRBJ1-1; no clear D. TRBV5-3 is an ORF for which the function is uncertain. CDR3 length: 16 residues. The CDR3 DNA reads TGTGCCAGCAGCTTGAGTAGGGAAACCTGGAACACTGAAGCTTCCTTT. Translated, it gives CASSLSRETWNTEASF.

Turning to this clonotype: A much larger clone is a single base away; this may be a read error. The conserved closing phenylalanine or tryptophan is absent in this CDR3, likely reflecting a read error. The rearrangement joins TRBV20-1 to TRBJ2-3, with TRBD2 as a possible D gene (6 bases). Trimming stripped 0 bases from V and 0 bases from J, with 10 bases between. The CDR3 extends over 15 amino acids. The germline gives CDR1 DFQATT, CDR2 SNEGSKA (reference sequence). Written as DNA, the CDR3 is TGCAGTGCTAGAGATCCCGGGGGTAGCACAGATACGCAGTATTTA. It is translated as CSARDPGGSTDTQYL.

This clonotype was observed many times. V is TRBV7-2 and J is TRBJ2-3; unclear D gene. Germline V gene sequence: CDR1 SGHTA, CDR2 FQGNSA. This CDR3 is 15 amino acids long. V was clipped by 1 base and J by 4 bases, with 12 bases between them. CDR3 protein: CASSLVWVGSDTQYF. The CDR3 bases are TGTGCCAGCAGCTTAGTTTGGGTTGGGTCAGATACGCAGTATTTT.

This clonotype was seen a handful of times. V is TRBV15 and J is TRBJ1-5; TRBD1 aligns across 10 bases. The V segment lost 4 bases and the J segment 2 bases; nucleotides outside the gene matches: 8. CDR1 LNHNV and CDR2 YYDKDF come from the germline V gene (reference sequence). CDR3 length equals 17 residues. The CDR3: CATSTGTGDLGNQPQHF. As DNA, the CDR3 is TGTGCCACCAGCACCGGGACAGGGGACCTCGGCAATCAGCCCCAGCATTTT. The variable domain in full, completed from reference TRBV15 and TRBJ1-5, reads DAMVIQNPRYQVTQFGKPVTLSCSQTLNHNVMYWYQQKSSQAPKLLFHYYDKDFNNEADTPDNFQSRRPNTSFCFLDIRSPGLGDTAMYLCATSTGTGDLGNQPQHFGDGTRLSIL.

Note on this clonotype: This may stem from a read error, because a much larger clone lies one nucleotide away. Without the conserved terminal phenylalanine or tryptophan, this CDR3 likely stems from a read error. V is TRBV7-2 and J is TRBJ2-7, with 11 bases fitting TRBD2. V shed 2 bases and J 6 bases; nucleotides not matched to a gene: 3. The length of the CDR3 is 14 residues. Germline CDR1 and CDR2: SGHTA and FQGNSA. CDR3 sequence: CASSLTSGGSEQYY. CDR3 sequence (DNA): TGTGCCAGCAGCTTAACTAGCGGGGGTTCCGAGCAGTACTAC.

This clonotype was detected many times. Here the CDR3 reads CASTPGAGDSRNTGELFF. The CDR3 DNA reads TGTGCCAGCACCCCTGGCGCCGGTGACAGCCGGAACACCGGGGAGCTGTTTTTT. The V call is TRBV13, the J call TRBJ2-2; D is perhaps TRBD1 (5 bases). The CDR3 has 18 amino acids. Germline V gene data show CDR1 as PRHDT and CDR2 as FYEKMQ (reference sequence). V was trimmed by 7 bases and J by 1 base, leaving 22 bases between them.

This clonotype came up many times. This chain connects TRBV6-5 to TRBJ2-5; D unresolved. This CDR3 is built from 15 residues. Deletions cut 0 bases from V and 1 base from J, with 9 bases between. CDR1 and CDR2 from the germline V gene are MNHEY and SVGAGI. CDR3 bases: TGTGCCAGCAGTTACTCCGGGCAGCTCCAAGAGACCCAGTACTTC. As protein: CASSYSGQLQETQYF.

This clonotype has ten or more counts. The V and J genes are TRBV20-1 and TRBJ1-6, with TRBD1 identical over 7 bases. This CDR3 is 14 amino acids long. CDR1 is DFQATT and CDR2 is SNEGSKA in the germline V gene (reference sequence). V gave up 1 base and J gave up 10 bases; unmatched junction bases: 7. CDR3 amino acids: CSARGTGGGSPLHF. The CDR3 bases are TGCAGTGCTAGAGGGACAGGTGGCGGATCACCCCTCCACTTT.

This clonotype was seen many times. The chain uses TRBV20-1 and TRBJ1-2; D may be TRBD1 (5 bases). The CDR3 is 15 amino acids. Trimming left V 1 base short and J 0 bases short, with 12 bases between. The germline V gene encodes CDR1 DFQATT and CDR2 SNEGSKA (reference sequence). CDR3 bases: TGCAGTGCTAGAGCCGGACACGCAACTAACTATGGCTACACCTTC. The encoded protein is CSARAGHATNYGYTF.

Concerning this clonotype itself: The CDR3 carries no conserved terminal phenylalanine or tryptophan, so it likely arises from a read error. CDR3 amino acids: CASIYGNTEAFL. The CDR3 DNA is TGTGCCAGCATTTACGGCAACACTGAAGCTTTCTTA. The chain is built from TRBV6-5 and TRBJ1-1; the D is unclear. This CDR3 has 12 residues. The germline V gene has CDR1 MNHEY and CDR2 SVGAGI.

This clonotype occurred once. A much larger clone lies a single base off, so this may be a read error. Lacking the conserved final phenylalanine or tryptophan, this CDR3 likely reflects a read error. The genes are TRBV6-2 or TRBV6-3 and TRBJ1-5, with no clear D. V gave up 6 bases and J gave up 7 bases, with 13 bases separating them. The CDR3 runs to 13 residues. The germline V gene has CDR1 MNHEY and CDR2 SVGEGT. The DNA of the CDR3 is TGTGCCAGCAGGGAGGAGGTCGGGCAGCCCCAGCATTTA. Residues: CASREEVGQPQHL.

Many counts were recorded for this clonotype. The chain employs TRBV9 and TRBJ2-3; tentative D call: TRBD1 (5 bases). V gave up 3 bases and J gave up 6 bases, with 5 bases separating them. Looked up from germline, CDR1 is SGDLS and CDR2 is YYNGEE. The CDR3 is 11 residues long. Here the CDR3 DNA reads TGTGCCAGCAGCGCAGGGGATACGCAGTATTTT. This translates into CASSAGDTQYF.

A word on this clonotype: A much larger clonotype is one base distant, so this may be a read error. The chain couples TRBV12-3 or TRBV12-4 to TRBJ1-1; the D gene is possibly TRBD1 (5 bases). V lost 6 bases and J lost 7, with 15 bases in between. This CDR3 is built from 13 residues. CDR3 bases: TGTGCCAGCAGCCCGGAGTCCGGGGGTGAAGCTTTCTTT. Amino acid sequence: CASSPESGGEAFF.

This clonotype came up once. Possible read error: a much larger clone is one base away. The chain has TRBV29-1 and TRBJ2-5; 8 bases are a match to TRBD1. Per germline, CDR1 SQVTM and CDR2 ANQGSEA. Trimming took 4 bases from V and 8 from J; bases not matched to a gene: 18. The CDR3 contains 16 residues. In DNA, the CDR3 is TGCAGCGTTGTCGCTTTGGACAGGGCCGGCCAGGATACCCAGTACTTC. Translation: CSVVALDRAGQDTQYF.

Only a few counts were recorded for this clonotype. V usage is TRBV29-1 and J usage is TRBJ2-3; 8 nucleotides line up with TRBD2. CDR1 is SQVTM, CDR2 ANQGSEA, per germline. The CDR3 has 16 residues. V trimming: 0 bases; J trimming: 5 bases; junction bases outside the gene matches: 10. CDR3 loop: CSVEDRKRELVDTQYF. Written as DNA, the CDR3 is TGCAGCGTTGAAGATCGAAAGCGGGAGCTGGTAGATACGCAGTATTTT.

On this clonotype: An end of the junction does not agree with germline; a read error may underlie this. The CDR3, as DNA: TGTGCCGGCAGACGACAGGGGCCGAGCTCCTACGAGCAGTACTTC. This translates into CAGRRQGPSSYEQYF. This sequence joins TRBV6-5 and TRBJ2-7, with TRBD1 identical over 8 bases. CDR1 is MNHEY, CDR2 SVGAGI, per germline. This CDR3 has 15 residues.

About this clonotype: A much more abundant neighbour one base away suggests this may be a read error. V is TRBV6-2 or TRBV6-3 and J is TRBJ2-1; 11 nucleotides line up with TRBD2. From germline, CDR1 is MNHEY and CDR2 SVGEGT. This CDR3 has 14 residues. With 4 bases clipped from V and 8 bases from J, the junction kept 4 bases outside the gene matches. CDR3 coding DNA: TGTGCCAGCAGTTGCGTACTAGCGGGGGATGAGCAGTTCTTC. This codes for CASSCVLAGDEQFF.

The rearrangement joins TRBV2 to TRBJ2-5; D possibly uses TRBD1 or TRBD2 (5 bases each). Trimming took off 8 bases at V and 13 bases at J, with 29 bases between the two ends. The CDR3 has 15 residues. The V gene's germline CDR1 is SNHLY and CDR2 FYNNEI. DNA for the CDR3: TGTGCCAGCGGTGGGGGTCGCGTGGGCCAAGAGGCCCGGTACTTC. Protein product: CASGGGRVGQEARYF.

This clonotype was recorded at least ten times. The chain carries TRBV2 and TRBJ2-7; the match to TRBD1 covers 7 bases. Germline lookup yields CDR1 SNHLY and CDR2 FYNNEI. Trimming removed 3 bases from V and 0 bases from J; junction bases left unmatched: 5. This CDR3 is built from 15 residues. DNA of the CDR3: TGTGCCAGCAGTGACCGACAGGGAACCTCCTACGAGCAGTACTTC. It specifies CASSDRQGTSYEQYF.

V is TRBV10-1 and J is TRBJ2-7; D is tentatively TRBD1 or TRBD2 (5 bases each). V was trimmed by 5 bases and J by 2 bases, leaving 16 bases between them. CDR3 length: 15 amino acids. Per germline, CDR1 WNHNN and CDR2 SYGVQD (reference sequence). The CDR3 here is CASSHARDGTYEQYF. The CDR3 DNA reads as TGCGCCAGCAGTCACGCCCGGGACGGCACCTACGAGCAGTACTTC.

Ten or more counts support this clonotype. V usage is TRBV11-2 and J usage is TRBJ1-1; D is ambiguous. Germline V gene lookup returns CDR1 SGHAT and CDR2 FQNNGV. The V end was cut by 5 bases, the J end by 6 bases, with 7 bases between. The CDR3 has 11 residues. CDR3 sequence (DNA): TGTGCCAGCAGCCGGTGGGCTGAAGCTTTCTTT. Its translation is CASSRWAEAFF.

This clonotype has at least ten counts. The chain links TRBV7-9 to TRBJ2-7; a weak D match, TRBD1 (5 bases). V was clipped by 0 bases and J by 4 bases, with 13 bases between them. In germline, CDR1 is SEHNR, CDR2 FQNEAQ (reference sequence). The CDR3 has 15 amino acids. This CDR3 reads CASSLAWQGVYEQYF. The CDR3, as DNA: TGTGCCAGCAGCTTAGCGTGGCAGGGTGTGTACGAGCAGTACTTC.

This sequence joins TRBV6-1 and TRBJ2-3; a possible D gene is TRBD2 (6 bases). The CDR3 length is 18 residues. The germline V gene encodes CDR1 MNHNS and CDR2 SASEGT. The ends were cut back, 0 bases at V and 4 bases at J, with 20 bases in the middle. CDR3 in amino acids: CASSEALRGRRGSDTQYF. The CDR3 DNA follows: TGTGCCAGCAGTGAAGCGCTTCGGGGCAGGAGGGGTTCAGATACGCAGTATTTT.

CDR3 nucleotides: TGTGCCAGCAGCTCTTCCCAGGGGTCCCACACCGGGGAGCTGTTTTTT. Translating gives CASSSSQGSHTGELFF. The chain recombines TRBV7-6 with TRBJ2-2; D may be TRBD1 (6 bases). This CDR3 has 16 amino acids. Trimming pared 4 bases from V and 3 bases from J, leaving 15 bases between. Germline CDR1 is SGHVS and CDR2 is FNYEAQ.

With regard to this clonotype: This may stem from a read error, because a much larger clone lies one nucleotide away. The gene calls are TRBV27 and TRBJ1-4; a possible D gene is TRBD1 (5 bases). Germline V gene sequence: CDR1 MNHEY, CDR2 SMNVEV (reference sequence). The CDR3 is 13 residues long. The CDR3 loop is CASSLSAGEKRFF. CDR3 nucleotides: TGTGCCAGCAGTTTATCGGCGGGGGAAAAACGGTTTTTT.